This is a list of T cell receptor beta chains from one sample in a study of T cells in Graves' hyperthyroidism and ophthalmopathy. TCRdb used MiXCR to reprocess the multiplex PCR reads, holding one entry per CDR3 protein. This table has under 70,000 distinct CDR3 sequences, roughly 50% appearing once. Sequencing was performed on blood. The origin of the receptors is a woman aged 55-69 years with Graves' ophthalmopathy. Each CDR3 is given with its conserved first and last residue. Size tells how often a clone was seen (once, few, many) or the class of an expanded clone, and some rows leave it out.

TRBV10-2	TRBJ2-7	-	CASRGGTGAGEQYF
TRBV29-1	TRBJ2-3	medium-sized	CSTTNLTDTQYF
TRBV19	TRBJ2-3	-	CPSQVSSGTDTQYF
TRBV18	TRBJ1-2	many	CASSATGGYGYTF
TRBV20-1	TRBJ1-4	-	CSAPEDGEKLFF
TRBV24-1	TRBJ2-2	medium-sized	CATSDFGGVDEGELFF
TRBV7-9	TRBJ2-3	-	CASRSRDFTDTQYF
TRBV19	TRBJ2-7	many	CASSRGYAGDEQYF
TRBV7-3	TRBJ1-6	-	CASSVAPGAGVNSPLHF
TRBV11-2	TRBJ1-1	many	CASSLGQGGWNTEAFF
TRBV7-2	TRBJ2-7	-	CASSLGQGKGEQYF
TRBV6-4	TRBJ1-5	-	CASSDAGTESNQPQHF
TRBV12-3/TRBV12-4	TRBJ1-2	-	CASSSTPTDGTYGYTF
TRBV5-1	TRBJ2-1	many	CASSALTGENEQFF
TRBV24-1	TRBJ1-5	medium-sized	CATSEGGGGQPQHF
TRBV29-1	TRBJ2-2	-	CSVETANTGELFF
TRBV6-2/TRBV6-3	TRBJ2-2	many	CASSLLTGELFF
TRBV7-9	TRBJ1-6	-	CASSSWEDQAPLHF
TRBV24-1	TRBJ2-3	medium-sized	CATSDLQTDLSDTQYF
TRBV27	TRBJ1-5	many	CASSKLGQPQHF
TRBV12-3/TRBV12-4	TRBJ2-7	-	CASSLHTGTDFYEQYF
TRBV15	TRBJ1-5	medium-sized	CATSSPGQAPSQPQHF
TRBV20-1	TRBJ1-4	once	CSARGGLNEKLFF
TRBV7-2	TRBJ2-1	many	CASSLGTSTYNEQFF
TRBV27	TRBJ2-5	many	CASSLYEGRETQYF
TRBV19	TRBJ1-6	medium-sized	CASSPDRDNSPLHF
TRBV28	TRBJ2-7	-	CASSILPSGSPYGQYF
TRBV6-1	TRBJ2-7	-	CASSEDRDYVQYF
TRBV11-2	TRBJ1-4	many	CASSLRGPPTNEKLFF
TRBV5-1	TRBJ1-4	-	CASSRGANEKLFF
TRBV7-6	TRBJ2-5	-	CASTRLGGVETQYF
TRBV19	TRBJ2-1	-	CATSVVLSYNEQFF
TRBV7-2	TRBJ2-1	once	CASSPDWGWYNEQFF
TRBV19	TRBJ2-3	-	CASSMTRDGDTQYF
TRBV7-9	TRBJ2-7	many	CASSAMITPGQVYPYEQYF
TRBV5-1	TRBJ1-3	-	CTSSLDWGNTIHF
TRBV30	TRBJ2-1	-	CAWSEDTGPSYNEQFF
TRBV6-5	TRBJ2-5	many	CASSYGRVHETQYF
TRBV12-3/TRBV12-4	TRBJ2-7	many	CASSPGTGNDEQYF
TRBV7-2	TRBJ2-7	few	CASSRVSGSYEQYF
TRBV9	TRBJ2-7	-	CASSGDLAGAVYEQYF